This T cell receptor beta chain appears in the sequencing data of a study of T cell repertoires in cytomegalovirus infection. Overall study: Epitope selection comprised recently identified HLA-C-restricted CMV epitopes and well-studied HLA-B-restricted CMV epitopes. Public TCR beta signatures indicated both CMV infection and matching HLA type.

MiXCR, applied by TCRdb to the reads, yields one record per CDR3 protein. The sample consists of approximately 990,000 distinct CDR3 sequences, roughly 30% of them appearing once. As regards this clonotype: Antigen specificity is unknown.

General observations from the study: The ex vivo response was dominated by HLA-C-restricted CMV-specific TCR beta clonotypes. Identification of carriers of CMV plus the relevant HLA was achieved through cumulative public TCR beta family frequency.

CDR3 size: 15 residues. Between the trimmed V and J ends, which lost 0 bases and 1 base, there was a span of 6 bases. CDR1 is MNHEY, CDR2 SVGAGI, per germline. The V call is TRBV6-5, the J call TRBJ1-4; D call uncertain. The clonotype was recovered from a human donor in good health (CMV status not recorded). Some clones in this sample may be carry-over from other donors' samples. The sequencing here drew on cultured CD8+ T cells from PBMCs, taken from culture after CMV antigen stimulation. DNA of the CDR3: TGTGCCAGCAGTTACTCGGAGTTAACTAATGAAAAACTGTTTTTT. The encoded protein is CASSYSELTNEKLFF.